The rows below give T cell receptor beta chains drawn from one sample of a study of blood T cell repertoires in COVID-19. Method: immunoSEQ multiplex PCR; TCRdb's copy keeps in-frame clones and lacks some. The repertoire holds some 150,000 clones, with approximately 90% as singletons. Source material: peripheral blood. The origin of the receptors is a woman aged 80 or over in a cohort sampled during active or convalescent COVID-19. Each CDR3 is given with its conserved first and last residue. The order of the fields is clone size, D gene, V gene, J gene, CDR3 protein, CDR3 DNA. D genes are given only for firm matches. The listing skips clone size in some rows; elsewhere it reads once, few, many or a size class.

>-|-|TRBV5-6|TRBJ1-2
CASSSQAHYGYTF
TGTGCCAGCAGCTCCCAAGCACACTATGGCTACACCTTC
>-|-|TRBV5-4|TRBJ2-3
CASSLSTDTQYF
TGTGCCAGCAGCCTTAGCACAGATACGCAGTATTTT
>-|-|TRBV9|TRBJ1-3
CAHSTRGVFSGNTIYF
TGTGCCCACAGCACCAGGGGCGTCTTTTCTGGAAACACCATATATTTT
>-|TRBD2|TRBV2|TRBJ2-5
CASIGTTQETQYF
TGTGCCAGCATCGGGACTACCCAAGAGACCCAGTACTTC
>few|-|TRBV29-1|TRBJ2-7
CSFLGGRKLSYEQYF
TGCAGCTTCCTGGGAGGCAGGAAGCTAAGCTACGAGCAGTACTTC
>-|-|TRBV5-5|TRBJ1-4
CASSLEGPEKLFF
TGTGCCAGCAGCTTGGAGGGGCCTGAAAAACTGTTTTTT
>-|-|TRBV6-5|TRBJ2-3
CASQVQGRWTDTQYF
TGTGCCAGCCAAGTTCAGGGAAGGTGGACAGATACGCAGTATTTT
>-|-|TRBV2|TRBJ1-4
CASSGTDEKLFF
TGTGCCAGCAGCGGCACAGACGAAAAACTGTTTTTT
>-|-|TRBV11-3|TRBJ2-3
CASSLRQGRADTQYF
TGTGCCAGCAGCCTGCGGCAGGGGAGGGCAGATACGCAGTATTTT
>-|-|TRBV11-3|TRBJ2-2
CASSHLNTGELFF
TGTGCCAGCAGCCATCTAAACACCGGGGAGCTGTTTTTT
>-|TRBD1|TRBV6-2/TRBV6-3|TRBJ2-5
CASSLGSGGTQYF
TGTGCCAGCAGTCTGGGATCAGGGGGGACCCAGTACTTC
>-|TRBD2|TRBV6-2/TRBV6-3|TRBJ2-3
CASSFLAGGPSTDTQYF
TGTGCCAGCAGTTTCCTAGCGGGGGGTCCTAGCACAGATACGCAGTATTTT
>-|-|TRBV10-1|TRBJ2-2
CASSPGLTGSGELFF
TGCGCCAGCAGCCCCGGACTAACTGGGTCCGGGGAGCTGTTTTTT
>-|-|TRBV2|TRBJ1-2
CASSLSGRVRGYTF
TGTGCCAGCAGCCTTTCAGGGAGGGTACGGGGCTACACCTTC
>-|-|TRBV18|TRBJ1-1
CASSPGRENTEAFF
TGTGCCAGCTCACCGGGCAGGGAGAACACTGAAGCTTTCTTT
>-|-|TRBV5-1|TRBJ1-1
CASSLVGDWRNTEAFF
TGCGCCAGCAGCTTGGTAGGAGACTGGAGAAACACTGAAGCTTTCTTT
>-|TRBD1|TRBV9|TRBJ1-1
CASSYDRENTEAFF
TGTGCCAGCAGCTATGACAGGGAAAACACTGAAGCTTTCTTT
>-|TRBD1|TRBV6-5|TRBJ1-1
CASSTGGRTEAFF
TGTGCCAGCAGCACAGGGGGCCGGACTGAAGCTTTCTTT
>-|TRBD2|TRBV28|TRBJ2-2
CASRPTGLPLTSGGALKTGELFF
TGTGCCAGCAGGCCGACCGGTCTTCCTTTGACTAGCGGGGGGGCCTTAAAAACCGGGGAGCTGTTTTTT
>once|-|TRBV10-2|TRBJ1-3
CASSNTLNPIYF
TGCGCCAGCTCCAACACCTTGAACCCCATATATTTT
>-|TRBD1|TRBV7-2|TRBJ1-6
CASSAPYGTVNSPLHF
TGTGCCAGCAGCGCTCCGTACGGGACAGTTAATTCACCCCTCCACTTT
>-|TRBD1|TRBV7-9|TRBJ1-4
CASSSGTGVTNEKLFF
TGTGCCAGCAGCTCCGGGACAGGGGTGACTAATGAAAAACTGTTTTTT
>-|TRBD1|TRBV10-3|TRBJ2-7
CAIRDRGIHEQYF
TGTGCCATCAGGGACAGGGGAATCCACGAGCAGTACTTC
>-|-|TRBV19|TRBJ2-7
CASSPGTIYEQYF
TGTGCCAGTAGTCCCGGTACGATCTACGAGCAGTACTTC
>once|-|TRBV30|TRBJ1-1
CAWRKGGTGMNTEAFF
TGTGCCTGGAGGAAAGGGGGAACTGGTATGAACACTGAAGCTTTCTTT
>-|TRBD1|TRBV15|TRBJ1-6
CATSRGQGGLWDSPLHF
TGTGCCACCAGCAGAGGACAGGGGGGACTTTGGGATTCACCCCTCCACTTT
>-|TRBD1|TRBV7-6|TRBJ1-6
CASSLVGDRASPLHF
TGTGCCAGCAGCTTAGTAGGGGACAGGGCCTCACCCCTCCACTTT
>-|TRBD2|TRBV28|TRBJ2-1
CASSPPTSGGVSYNEQFF
TGTGCCAGCAGTCCACCGACTAGCGGGGGGGTATCCTACAATGAGCAGTTCTTC
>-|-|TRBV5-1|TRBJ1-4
CASSPPGRDEKLFF
TGCGCCAGCAGCCCACCCGGGCGGGATGAAAAACTGTTTTTT
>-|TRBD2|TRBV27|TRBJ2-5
CASSLYASGKETQYF
TGTGCCAGCAGTTTATATGCTAGCGGGAAGGAGACCCAGTACTTC
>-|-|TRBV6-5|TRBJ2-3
CASSMTSINTDTQYF
TGTGCCAGCAGTATGACTAGTATTAATACAGATACGCAGTATTTT
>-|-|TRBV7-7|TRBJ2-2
CASSRGVTDTGELFF
TGTGCTAGCAGCCGCGGGGTAACGGACACCGGGGAGCTGTTTTTT
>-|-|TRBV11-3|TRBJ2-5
CASSPLATRGAQETQYF
TGTGCCAGCAGCCCCCTGGCGACCAGGGGCGCCCAGGAGACCCAGTACTTC
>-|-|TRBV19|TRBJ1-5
CASTPIGTGNQPQHF
TGTGCCAGTACACCGATAGGCACAGGCAATCAGCCCCAGCATTTT
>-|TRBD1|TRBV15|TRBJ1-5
CATSRMGQGFSNQPQHF
TGTGCCACCAGCAGGATGGGACAGGGGTTTAGCAATCAGCCCCAGCATTTT
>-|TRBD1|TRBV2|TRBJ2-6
CASSTTGGTGANVLTF
TGTGCCAGCAGCACAACAGGGGGCACTGGGGCCAACGTCCTGACTTTC
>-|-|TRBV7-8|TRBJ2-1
CASSLSRLGYNEQFF
TGTGCCAGCAGCCTAAGTAGACTCGGCTACAATGAGCAGTTCTTC
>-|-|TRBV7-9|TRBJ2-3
CASSLAEGDTQYF
TGTGCCAGCAGCTTAGCGGAGGGGGATACGCAGTATTTT
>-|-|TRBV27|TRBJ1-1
CASTNGRGTEAFF
TGTGCCAGCACGAACGGTCGTGGCACTGAAGCTTTCTTT
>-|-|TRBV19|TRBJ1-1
CASSMTGYTEAFF
TGTGCCAGTAGTATGACTGGGTACACTGAAGCTTTCTTT
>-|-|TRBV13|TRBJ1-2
CASNVGRYGYTF
TGTGCCAGCAATGTGGGCCGCTATGGCTACACCTTC
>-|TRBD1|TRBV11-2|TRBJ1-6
CASSSSGTGLSPLHF
TGTGCCAGCAGCTCATCCGGGACAGGGCTTTCACCCCTCCACTTT
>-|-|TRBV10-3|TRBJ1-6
CATSPREKNSPLHF
TGTGCCACCTCACCGCGAGAAAAAAATTCACCCCTCCACTTT
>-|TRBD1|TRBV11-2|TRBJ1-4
CASSSAWTGEVTNEKLFF
TGTGCCAGCAGCTCAGCCTGGACAGGTGAAGTAACTAATGAAAAACTGTTTTTT
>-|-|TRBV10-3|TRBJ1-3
CAISDPLVGARSGNTIYF
TGTGCCATCAGTGACCCCTTAGTCGGAGCGCGCTCTGGAAACACCATATATTTT
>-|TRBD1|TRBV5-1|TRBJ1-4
CASSSSDRAGKLFF
TGCGCCAGCAGCTCCTCGGACAGGGCGGGCAAACTGTTTTTT
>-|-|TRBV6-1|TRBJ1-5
CASSEAPGVLRQPQHF
TGTGCCAGCAGTGAAGCCCCCGGGGTTCTACGACAGCCCCAGCATTTT
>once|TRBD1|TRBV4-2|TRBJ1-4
CASSQGGRGPDEKLFF
TGTGCCAGCAGCCAAGGAGGAAGGGGGCCAGATGAAAAACTGTTTTTT
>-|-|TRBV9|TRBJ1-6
CASSGHNSPLHF
TGTGCCAGCAGTGGGCATAATTCACCCCTCCACTTT
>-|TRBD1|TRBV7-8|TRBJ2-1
CASTPQGATYNEQFF
TGTGCCAGCACCCCCCAGGGGGCCACCTACAATGAGCAGTTCTTC
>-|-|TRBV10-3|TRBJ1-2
CAISEGQTNYGYTF
TGTGCCATCAGTGAGGGACAAACTAACTATGGCTACACCTTC
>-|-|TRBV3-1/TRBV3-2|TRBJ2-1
CASSLGLLTYNEQFF
TGTGCCAGCAGCCTGGGACTTCTTACCTACAATGAGCAGTTCTTC
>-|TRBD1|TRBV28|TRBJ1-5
CASSFIQGRQPQHF
TGTGCCAGCAGTTTTATACAGGGGAGGCAGCCCCAGCATTTT
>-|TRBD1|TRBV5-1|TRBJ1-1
CASSFGQGGSTEAFF
TGCGCCAGCAGTTTCGGTCAGGGGGGATCCACTGAAGCTTTCTTT
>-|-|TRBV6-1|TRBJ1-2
CASSEEWGGRGGYTF
TGTGCCAGCAGTGAAGAATGGGGGGGTCGGGGGGGCTACACCTTC